Below, 22 T cell receptor beta chains from the same sample are listed, as sequenced in a study of radiation and T cells in renal cell carcinoma. As for time point: baseline pretreatment blood. Sample treatment: 15 Gy SBRT to primary tumor, nephrectomy 4 weeks later. Generated by immunoSEQ multiplex PCR, the TCRdb table keeps only in-frame clones and is missing some. The sample shows about 130,000 clones, roughly four fifths of them seen only once. Sequenced material: blood, taken from a patient whose treatment included radiotherapy and nephrectomy. Receptors were obtained from a woman aged 60 to 75 with renal cell carcinoma.

With respect to this clone: The identical CDR3 is also encoded by other nucleotide sequences in the sample. This chain joins TRBV5-1 and TRBJ1-1, with D possibly TRBD1 on 5 matching bases. Trimming took 0 bases from V and 2 from J, leaving 8 bases between them. The germline gives CDR1 SGHRS, CDR2 YFSETQ. This CDR3 has 14 amino acids. In DNA, the CDR3 is TGCGCCAGCAGCTTGGACGGGGGAAACACTGAAGCTTTCTTT. Amino acid sequence: CASSLDGGNTEAFF.

The gene calls are TRBV2 and TRBJ1-2; D possibly corresponds to TRBD1 (5 bases). The ends were cut back, 6 bases at V and 8 bases at J, with 16 bases in the middle. This CDR3 contains 13 residues. Germline CDR1 SNHLY, CDR2 FYNNEI. CDR3 residues: CASRAGLYVGYTF. In nucleotides, the CDR3 is TGTGCCAGCAGGGCAGGGCTTTACGTCGGCTACACCTTC.

The chain is built from TRBV10-3 and TRBJ2-2; possible D gene TRBD2, 5 bases. Trimming removed 2 bases at V and 0 bases at J, with 10 bases between. Germline CDR1 and CDR2: ENHRY and SYGVKD. This CDR3 comprises 16 residues. The CDR3 region has the DNA TGTGCCATCAGTGAGGAGGTAGCGACGAACACCGGGGAGCTGTTTTTT. Encoded protein: CAISEEVATNTGELFF.

This chain links TRBV7-9 with TRBJ1-4, with 9 bases fitting TRBD1. Germline-derived CDR1 and CDR2 are SEHNR and FQNEAQ (reference sequence). CDR3 length: 14 residues. The J segment lost 10 bases and the V segment lost 3 bases, leaving 6 bases of the junction unmatched. This CDR3 reads CASSLGQGVGKLFF. DNA of the CDR3: TGTGCCAGCAGCTTGGGACAGGGTGTCGGAAAACTGTTTTTT.

V gene TRBV19 combines with J gene TRBJ1-2; no reliable D call. From germline, CDR1 is LNHDA and CDR2 SQIVND (reference sequence). This CDR3 has 12 residues. The germline V and J ends were trimmed by 6 bases and 5 bases, with 10 bases remaining between them. The CDR3: CASSGSLYGYTF. The CDR3 bases are TGTGCCAGTAGCGGCAGCCTTTATGGCTACACCTTC. Full variable domain (remainder filled in from reference TRBV19 and TRBJ1-2): DGGITQSPKYLFRKEGQNVTLSCEQNLNHDAMYWYRQDPGQGLRLIYYSQIVNDFQKGDIAEGYSVSREKKESFPLTVTSAQKNPTAFYLCASSGSLYGYTFGSGTRLTVV.

Turning to this clone: Just one base apart from a much larger clone, this may be a read error. The chain links TRBV14 to TRBJ1-2, with unresolved D. The CDR3 covers 12 residues. Germline V lookup: CDR1 SGHDN, CDR2 FVKESK. The CDR3 nucleotides are TGTGCCAGCAGCCAGGCCCAAGAGGGCTGCACCTTC. The encoded protein is CASSQAQEGCTF.

The chain employs TRBV7-2 and TRBJ2-6; D uncertain. The ends were cut back, 1 base at V and 1 base at J, with 17 bases in the middle. CDR3 size: 19 residues. Looked up from germline, CDR1 is SGHTA and CDR2 is FQGNSA. CDR3 protein: CASSLGFSGTISGANVLTF. The CDR3 DNA is TGTGCCAGCAGCTTAGGTTTCTCGGGCACAATTTCTGGGGCCAACGTCCTGACTTTC.

The CDR3 sequence: CAWSTGLSSYNEQFF. Here the CDR3 DNA reads TGTGCCTGGAGTACCGGCCTCTCCTCCTACAATGAGCAGTTCTTC. The chain has TRBV30 and TRBJ2-1; D is uncertain. The CDR3 is 15 residues long. In germline, CDR1 is GTSNPN, CDR2 SVGIG (reference sequence). Trimming cost V 2 bases and J 0 bases, with 11 bases left between them.

This clone has more than one count but fewer than ten. V is TRBV4-1 and J is TRBJ2-7, with D perhaps matching TRBD1 (5 bases). Trimming cost V 1 base and J 2 bases, with 9 bases left between them. This CDR3 has 14 residues. Germline lookup yields CDR1 MGHRA and CDR2 YSYEKL. The CDR3 sequence: CASSQATRAYEQYF. CDR3 coding DNA: TGCGCCAGCAGCCAAGCCACCAGGGCCTACGAGCAGTACTTC.

This clone has only a few counts. The chain links TRBV19 to TRBJ1-3, with a possible D match to TRBD1 (5 bases). V was clipped by 5 bases and J by 2 bases, with 13 bases between them. The CDR3 runs to 15 residues. Germline V gene lookup returns CDR1 LNHDA and CDR2 SQIVND (reference sequence). The DNA of the CDR3 is TGTGCCAGTAGTGAGCAGGGAGGAGCTGGAAACACCATATATTTT. Translation: CASSEQGGAGNTIYF.

The CDR3 reads CASSYGSDSGSYGYTF. The CDR3 nucleotides read TGTGCCAGCAGTTACGGCAGTGACAGCGGCAGCTATGGCTACACCTTC. The chain links TRBV6-5 to TRBJ1-2; TRBD1 is a possible D gene (5 bases). The CDR3 covers 16 residues. The V and J ends lost 2 bases and 4 bases respectively, with 17 bases between them. Germline V lookup: CDR1 MNHEY, CDR2 SVGAGI.

V is TRBV4-1 and J is TRBJ2-3, with D possibly being TRBD2 (5 bases). V gave up 1 base and J gave up 2 bases, with 16 bases separating them. From germline, CDR1 is MGHRA and CDR2 YSYEKL. This CDR3 region has 17 residues. The CDR3 nucleotides are TGCGCCAGCAGCCAAGCAGCACAAGCGGCAGTCACAGATACGCAGTATTTT. It yields the protein CASSQAAQAAVTDTQYF.

This chain links TRBV27 with TRBJ1-2; maybe TRBD1 (6 bases). Germline CDR1 MNHEY, CDR2 SMNVEV (reference sequence). V lost 2 bases to trimming and J lost 7 bases, with 14 bases between them. There are 14 residues in the CDR3. The CDR3 DNA reads TGTGCCAGCAGTTTAAGGGGGGGGGCGGGTGGCTACACCTTC. It translates to CASSLRGGAGGYTF.

J is TRBJ2-5 and V is TRBV29-1; D assignment may be TRBD1 or TRBD2 (5 bases each). The CDR3 consists of 11 residues. From germline, CDR1 is SQVTM and CDR2 ANQGSEA. The CDR3 reads CTGTYGETQYF. The CDR3 nucleotides read TGCACGGGGACCTACGGGGAGACCCAGTACTTC.

In this sample, this clone turned up once. The J gene is TRBJ2-7, the V gene TRBV7-9; D remains unclear. The V gene lost 0 bases and the J gene lost 0 bases, with 6 bases spanning the gap. The CDR3 runs to 14 residues. CDR1 and CDR2 (germline): SEHNR, FQNEAQ (reference sequence). The CDR3 bases are TGTGCCAGCAGCTTAGCGGGTAGCTCCTACGAGCAGTACTTC. Encoded protein: CASSLAGSSYEQYF.

This clone was detected a few times. The chain recombines TRBV7-9 with TRBJ1-1; D unresolved. Trimming cost V 5 bases and J 0 bases, with 16 bases left between them. This CDR3 is built from 16 residues. Per germline, CDR1 SEHNR and CDR2 FQNEAQ (reference sequence). The CDR3 loop is CASSPGRRNMNTEAFF. CDR3 nucleotides: TGTGCCAGCAGCCCCGGCAGAAGAAATATGAACACTGAAGCTTTCTTT.

The J gene is TRBJ2-3, the V gene TRBV2, with 9 bases fitting TRBD2. Trimming at V came to 4 bases and at J to 2 bases, leaving 10 bases not matched to a gene. The CDR3 runs 17 residues. Germline V gives CDR1 SNHLY, CDR2 FYNNEI. The CDR3 protein is CASSGVGSGRTTDTQYF. The CDR3 region has the DNA TGTGCCAGCAGTGGAGTGGGTAGCGGGAGAACCACAGATACGCAGTATTTT.

The J gene is TRBJ1-2, the V gene TRBV7-9; no reliable D call. The CDR3 is 15 residues long. Germline loops: CDR1 SEHNR, CDR2 FQNEAQ (reference sequence). V lost 4 bases to trimming and J lost 1 base, with 13 bases between them. CDR3 DNA: TGTGCCAGCAGCTCACGGACGGCCGGTAACTATGGCTACACCTTC. Translating it yields CASSSRTAGNYGYTF. Filled out from reference TRBV7-9 and TRBJ1-2, the complete variable domain reads DTGVSQNPRHKITKRGQNVTFRCDPISEHNRLYWYRQTLGQGPEFLTYFQNEAQLEKSRLLSDRFSAERPKGSFSTLEIQRTEQGDSAMYLCASSSRTAGNYGYTFGSGTRLTVV.

The chain couples TRBV28 to TRBJ1-5; 10 nucleotides line up with TRBD1. V trimming: 6 bases; J trimming: 4 bases; junction bases outside the gene matches: 3. In germline, CDR1 is MDHEN, CDR2 SYDVKM. This CDR3 comprises 14 residues. The CDR3 DNA follows: TGTGCCAGCAGACCGGGACAGGGGAATCAGCCCCAGCATTTT. Encoded protein: CASRPGQGNQPQHF. Complete variable domain (other parts from reference TRBV28 and TRBJ1-5): DVKVTQSSRYLVKRTGEKVFLECVQDMDHENMFWYRQDPGLGLRLIYFSYDVKMKEKGDIPEGYSVSREKKERFSLILESASTNQTSMYLCASRPGQGNQPQHFGDGTRLSIL.

This clone was counted only a few times. The chain links TRBV19 to TRBJ2-7, with 9 bases lining up with TRBD1. The V segment lost 2 bases and the J segment 5 bases; nucleotides outside the gene matches: 4. CDR1 LNHDA and CDR2 SQIVND come from the germline V gene (reference sequence). The CDR3 length is 14 residues. The CDR3 DNA is TGTGCCAGTAGTATAACGGACAGGGGCCACGAGCAGTACTTC. As protein: CASSITDRGHEQYF.

This chain joins TRBV5-1 and TRBJ1-5; TRBD1 agrees at 7 bases. With V trimmed by 4 bases and J by 3 bases, 10 bases remained unmatched. From germline, CDR1 is SGHRS and CDR2 YFSETQ. The length of the CDR3 is 16 residues. The CDR3 DNA is TGCGCCAGCAGCCCTGGAGGGGGCCATAACAATCAGCCCCAGCATTTT. It yields the protein CASSPGGGHNNQPQHF.

J is TRBJ2-1 and V is TRBV7-8; TRBD1 aligns across 11 bases. CDR1 is SGHVS, CDR2 FQNEAQ, per germline. V shed 4 bases, J shed 5 bases, and the junction held 4 bases outside the gene matches. The CDR3 length is 15 residues. The CDR3 protein is CASSSRDRGDNEQFF. In DNA form, the CDR3 reads TGTGCCAGCAGCTCCCGGGACAGGGGGGACAATGAGCAGTTCTTC.